A single sample is the source of the 16 T cell receptor beta chains below, sequenced in a study of T cells in Graves' hyperthyroidism and ophthalmopathy. Researchers took RNA transcripts and amplified the TCR beta CDR3 regions from them. A set of HTBI primers served as the primers for a first-round RT-PCR of the TCR CDR3. TCRdb used MiXCR to reprocess the multiplex PCR reads, holding one entry per CDR3 protein. The data hold hundreds of thousands of distinct CDR3 sequences, with 45% observed a single time. Sequencing was done on a sample of peripheral blood or thyroid tissue (not recorded which). The source is an adult man with Graves' disease, either hyperthyroidism or ophthalmopathy (not recorded which).

The V and J genes are TRBV2 and TRBJ1-6, with TRBD1 matching 7 bases. After removal of 8 bases from V and 7 bases from J, the junction contained 11 bases not matched to a gene. This CDR3 is 15 amino acids long. Germline V gives CDR1 SNHLY, CDR2 FYNNEI. The CDR3 loop is CASSLTGRVNSPLHF. CDR3 DNA: TGTGCCAGCTCCCTGACAGGGAGGGTAAATTCACCCCTCCACTTT.

This clonotype was seen at least ten times. Here the CDR3 reads CASSIAGAGETQYF. The DNA for the CDR3 is TGTGCCAGCTCAATAGCGGGAGCTGGAGAGACCCAGTACTTC. The chain carries TRBV25-1 and TRBJ2-5, with 9 bases lining up with TRBD2. This CDR3 contains 14 residues. Germline values: CDR1 MGHDK, CDR2 SYGVNS. V trimming: 8 bases; J trimming: 4 bases; junction bases outside the gene matches: 8.

The V and J genes are TRBV19 and TRBJ1-3, with D possibly TRBD1 on 6 matching bases. The V gene lost 7 bases and the J gene lost 1 base, with 14 bases spanning the gap. Looked up from germline, CDR1 is LNHDA and CDR2 is SQIVND (reference sequence). The CDR3 loop spans 15 amino acids. The CDR3 DNA reads TGTGCCAGTACCCCCCCGACAGGATCTGGAAACACCATATATTTT. It codes for CASTPPTGSGNTIYF.

This rearrangement joins TRBV9 to TRBJ2-5, with TRBD2 identical over 7 bases. CDR3 size: 16 residues. CDR1 SGDLS and CDR2 YYNGEE come from the germline V gene. The ends lost 0 bases at V and 1 base at J; junction bases unmatched: 6. The CDR3 DNA reads as TGTGCCAGCAGCGTAGCTCCGAGCGGGGCCCAAGAGACCCAGTACTTC. This sequence encodes CASSVAPSGAQETQYF. The full variable domain, completed using reference TRBV9 and TRBJ2-5, is DSGVTQTPKHLITATGQRVTLRCSPRSGDLSVYWYQQSLDQGLQFLIQYYNGEERAKGNILERFSAQQFPDLHSELNLSSLELGDSALYFCASSVAPSGAQETQYFGPGTRLLVL.

This clonotype was seen a handful of times. V and J are TRBV28 and TRBJ1-2, with TRBD1 as a possible D gene (5 bases). Germline CDR1 is MDHEN and CDR2 is SYDVKM. V was trimmed by 3 bases and J by 4 bases, leaving 9 bases between them. CDR3 length: 13 residues. CDR3 nucleotides: TGTGCCAGCAGTTTCACTGGGACCTATGGCTACACCTTC. Amino acids: CASSFTGTYGYTF.

This clonotype showed up just a few times. This sequence joins TRBV7-8 and TRBJ1-4; D unclear. The CDR3 runs to 15 residues. The germline gives CDR1 SGHVS, CDR2 FQNEAQ. V was cut by 1 base and J by 7 bases, with 13 bases left in between. CDR3 region: CASSLGGGFGEKLFF. The CDR3 DNA reads as TGTGCCAGCAGCTTAGGTGGAGGATTCGGTGAAAAACTGTTTTTT.

The chain employs TRBV19 and TRBJ2-7; the match to TRBD1 covers 7 bases. V lost 5 bases and J lost 0; bases outside the gene matches: 7. The CDR3 is 15 residues long. Germline CDR1 and CDR2: LNHDA and SQIVND (reference sequence). CDR3 amino acids: CASSRQGGLSYEQYF. The CDR3 region has the DNA TGTGCCAGTAGTCGACAGGGCGGCCTCTCCTACGAGCAGTACTTC.

The chain has TRBV7-6 and TRBJ2-3, with D unresolved. V lost 0 bases and J lost 2, with 6 bases in between. The germline V gene has CDR1 SGHVS and CDR2 FNYEAQ. This CDR3 contains 14 residues. The CDR3 region is CASSLASVTDTQYF. The CDR3 DNA reads as TGTGCCAGCAGCTTAGCATCTGTCACAGATACGCAGTATTTT. The full variable domain, completed using reference TRBV7-6 and TRBJ2-3, is GAGVSQSPRYKVTKRGQDVALRCDPISGHVSLYWYRQALGQGPEFLTYFNYEAQQDKSGLPNDRFSAERPEGSISTLTIQRTEQRDSAMYRCASSLASVTDTQYFGPGTRLTVL.

This sequence joins TRBV10-3 and TRBJ2-7; 7 bases align to TRBD1. V shed 11 bases and J 5 bases; nucleotides not matched to a gene: 9. CDR3 length: 12 residues. Germline CDR1 and CDR2: ENHRY and SYGVKD. DNA for the CDR3: TGTGCCTCGACCGGGACAGAGAACGAGCAGTACTTC. Residues: CASTGTENEQYF.

The chain recombines TRBV20-1 with TRBJ1-4; D gene uncertain. This CDR3 contains 15 residues. V dropped 0 bases and J dropped 7 bases, with 15 bases sitting between them. Per the germline V gene, CDR1 is DFQATT and CDR2 is SNEGSKA (reference sequence). CDR3 region: CSARDQWSSGEKLFF. The CDR3 nucleotides are TGCAGTGCTAGAGATCAGTGGAGCTCGGGTGAAAAACTGTTTTTT.

The genes are TRBV11-2 and TRBJ1-5; D call uncertain. Trimming removed 0 bases from V and 10 bases from J, with 10 bases in between. The V gene's germline CDR1 is SGHAT and CDR2 FQNNGV. The length of the CDR3 is 13 residues. The chain's CDR3 is CASSLDLSGPQHF. CDR3 coding DNA: TGTGCCAGCAGCTTAGATCTATCGGGTCCCCAGCATTTT.

The sample holds a few counts of this clonotype. The chain recombines TRBV12-3 or TRBV12-4 with TRBJ1-5, with 9 bases matching TRBD1. The J segment lost 6 bases and the V segment lost 5 bases, leaving 14 bases of the junction unmatched. CDR3 size: 17 residues. CDR3 protein: CASSPGTGTEISQPQHF. The CDR3 nucleotides read TGTGCCAGCAGTCCCGGGACAGGGACCGAAATCAGTCAGCCCCAGCATTTT.

This clonotype has just one count. The CDR3 DNA sequence: TGTGCCAGCGTGACGGGACATAACCAAGAGACCCAGTACTTC. It codes for CASVTGHNQETQYF. The rearrangement joins TRBV2 to TRBJ2-5, with a possible D match to TRBD1 (6 bases). Between the trimmed V and J ends, which lost 8 bases and 0 bases, there was a span of 13 bases. Germline CDR1 reads SNHLY; CDR2 reads FYNNEI. The CDR3 runs 14 residues.

The CDR3 DNA reads as TGTGCCAGCAGTGAATGGGGGCTGGGAGGGGAGACCCAGTACTTC. Translated, it gives CASSEWGLGGETQYF. The chain couples TRBV6-1 to TRBJ2-5; tentatively, D is TRBD2 (7 bases). Germline-derived CDR1 and CDR2 are MNHNS and SASEGT. The CDR3 sequence is 15 residues long. V was cut by 2 bases and J by 5 bases, with 15 bases left in between.

As concerns this clonotype: A much bigger clone sits one base away, suggesting this may be a read error. J is TRBJ2-2 and V is TRBV7-2; 14 bases line up with TRBD2. V gave up 1 base and J gave up 4 bases; unmatched junction bases: 5. Germline CDR1 SGHTA, CDR2 FQGNSA. CDR3 size: 18 residues. CDR3: CASSLGRLAGGPTGELFF. The CDR3 coding sequence is TGTGCCAGCAGCTTAGGACGACTAGCGGGAGGGCCCACCGGGGAGCTGTTTTTT.

This chain joins TRBV5-1 and TRBJ2-2; 11 bases line up with TRBD2. Germline V gene lookup returns CDR1 SGHRS and CDR2 YFSETQ. Trimming took 1 base from V and 0 from J; bases not matched to a gene: 2. The CDR3 totals 17 residues. The CDR3: CASSLISGRANTGELFF. The CDR3 DNA reads as TGCGCCAGCAGCTTGATTAGCGGGAGGGCGAACACCGGGGAGCTGTTTTTT.